This entry lists 20 T cell receptor beta chains sequenced from one sample in a study of T cell clusters in autoimmune cytopenias. TRB amplification used 250 ng of peripheral blood genomic DNA. TRB was amplified by touch-down multiplex PCR, primer pools A and B combined. One entry per CDR3 protein, without DNA, is what TCRdb gives after re-calling the multiplex PCR reads. The sample table includes under 14,000 distinct CDR3 sequences. These data also formed part of another study, on T cell repertoires in aging, cancer and after chemotherapy.

Input material: peripheral blood. The source is a human donor in good health.

This chain connects TRBV7-6 to TRBJ2-7; there is no DNA to check the TCRdb D call of TRBD1. Looked up from germline, CDR1 is SGHVS and CDR2 is FNYEAQ. The CDR3 is made up of 14 amino acids. This CDR3 is CASSANRGGNEQYF.

Measured by frequency, this clonotype is medium-sized. The CDR3: CSVASLPGQLFHEQYF. The J gene is TRBJ2-7, the V gene TRBV29-1; there is no DNA to check the TCRdb D call of TRBD1. Germline loops: CDR1 SQVTM, CDR2 ANQGSEA. The CDR3 has 16 amino acids.

V and J are TRBV6-5 and TRBJ2-3; checking the TCRdb D call of TRBD2 is not possible without DNA. The V gene's germline CDR1 is MNHEY and CDR2 SVGAGI. The CDR3 runs to 14 residues. The CDR3 loop reads CASKRREGGDTQYF.

The rearrangement links TRBV13 to TRBJ2-3; TCRdb picks TRBD1, but there is no DNA to check that call. Germline CDR1 PRHDT, CDR2 FYEKMQ (reference sequence). The CDR3 extends over 12 amino acids. CDR3: CASSLGPGTQYF.

The chain is built from TRBV18 and TRBJ2-5; absent DNA, TCRdb's TRBD1 call cannot be checked. CDR3 size: 15 residues. From germline, CDR1 is KGHSH and CDR2 LQKENI. The CDR3 spells CASSPLPMGEETQYF.

The chain links TRBV15 to TRBJ2-4. The CDR3 is 15 residues long. Germline V gene lookup returns CDR1 LNHNV and CDR2 YYDKDF (reference sequence). The CDR3 sequence: CATSRDRADINIQYF. Full variable domain (rest looked up from reference TRBV15 and TRBJ2-4): DAMVIQNPRYQVTQFGKPVTLSCSQTLNHNVMYWYQQKSSQAPKLLFHYYDKDFNNEADTPDNFQSRRPNTSFCFLDIRSPGLGDTAMYLCATSRDRADINIQYFGAGTRLSVL.

The V gene is TRBV7-6, the J gene TRBJ1-1. Germline CDR1 and CDR2: SGHVS and FNYEAQ. This CDR3 is built from 16 residues. The CDR3 spells CASSLVANAGNTEAFF. Full variable domain (outside the CDR3, taken from reference TRBV7-6 and TRBJ1-1): GAGVSQSPRYKVTKRGQDVALRCDPISGHVSLYWYRQALGQGPEFLTYFNYEAQQDKSGLPNDRFSAERPEGSISTLTIQRTEQRDSAMYRCASSLVANAGNTEAFFGQGTRLTVV.

J is TRBJ1-4 and V is TRBV6-5; the D gene TCRdb calls, TRBD1, cannot be checked with no DNA. CDR1 MNHEY and CDR2 SVGAGI come from the germline V gene. This CDR3 is built from 12 residues. The CDR3 reads CASRQGGEKLFF.

The chain joins TRBV19 to TRBJ2-1; TCRdb names TRBD1, which stays unverified in the absence of DNA. Germline V gives CDR1 LNHDA, CDR2 SQIVND (reference sequence). The CDR3 runs 18 residues. This CDR3 is CASQLIRGPPSSYNEQFF.

This clonotype is medium-sized (0.01 to 0.1%) by frequency. The V and J genes are TRBV19 and TRBJ2-2; the D call of TRBD1 rests on TCRdb alone, since no DNA is present to check it. Germline CDR1 reads LNHDA; CDR2 reads SQIVND (reference sequence). CDR3 length: 14 amino acids. This CDR3 reads CASSPGQTTGELFF.

Judged by frequency, this clonotype is medium-sized. The chain combines TRBV29-1 with TRBJ2-3; TCRdb returns TRBD1, unconfirmable since there is no DNA. CDR1 SQVTM and CDR2 ANQGSEA come from the germline V gene. CDR3 length: 13 amino acids. CDR3 loop: CTTGGRGTYTQYF.

The chain carries TRBV15 and TRBJ2-2. CDR3 length: 14 residues. Germline V lookup: CDR1 LNHNV, CDR2 YYDKDF (reference sequence). The CDR3 sequence: CATSRGSTTGELFF.

This clonotype ranks as medium-sized in terms of frequency. This chain uses TRBV6-1 with TRBJ2-3; as DNA is missing, the TRBD1 call by TCRdb cannot be tested. Per the germline V gene, CDR1 is MNHNS and CDR2 is SASEGT. The CDR3 covers 13 residues. The CDR3 reads CASSGSRTDTQYF.

Frequency places this clonotype as medium-sized. The chain recombines TRBV30 with TRBJ1-6. Looked up from germline, CDR1 is GTSNPN and CDR2 is SVGIG (reference sequence). The CDR3 has 11 amino acids. CDR3 in amino acids: CASSDNSPLHF.

V gene TRBV6-1 combines with J gene TRBJ1-2; the TCRdb call, TRBD1, lacks DNA for checking. Germline assignment: CDR1 MNHNS and CDR2 SASEGT. The CDR3 spans 15 residues. The CDR3 sequence: CASSESGQANYGYTF.

The genes are TRBV6-5 and TRBJ2-7; TCRdb's D gene call, TRBD1, goes unchecked for lack of DNA. The CDR3 runs 14 residues. Germline loops: CDR1 MNHEY, CDR2 SVGAGI. The CDR3 protein is CASSGQGIGYEQYF.

By frequency, this clonotype is medium-sized. The V gene is TRBV12-3 or TRBV12-4, the J gene TRBJ1-6; the TCRdb D gene call, TRBD1, has no DNA to confirm it. The CDR3 is 14 amino acids. The CDR3 loop is CASSQQAWDSPLHF.

The rearrangement links TRBV5-4 to TRBJ2-7. CDR1 is SGHNT, CDR2 YYREEE, per germline (reference sequence). The CDR3 contains 14 residues. The chain's CDR3 is CASSLGRSSYEQYF.

The chain joins TRBV6-6 to TRBJ2-1; TCRdb outputs TRBD1, but without DNA this stays unchecked. Germline V CDR1 and CDR2: MNHNY, SVGAGI (reference sequence). The CDR3 is 13 residues long. This CDR3 reads CASSRRDYNEQFF.

The V call is TRBV18, the J call TRBJ2-1; there is no DNA to check the TCRdb D call of TRBD1. There are 16 residues in the CDR3. The germline V gene has CDR1 KGHSH and CDR2 LQKENI. CDR3 amino acids: CASSPPEGPVVNEQFF.